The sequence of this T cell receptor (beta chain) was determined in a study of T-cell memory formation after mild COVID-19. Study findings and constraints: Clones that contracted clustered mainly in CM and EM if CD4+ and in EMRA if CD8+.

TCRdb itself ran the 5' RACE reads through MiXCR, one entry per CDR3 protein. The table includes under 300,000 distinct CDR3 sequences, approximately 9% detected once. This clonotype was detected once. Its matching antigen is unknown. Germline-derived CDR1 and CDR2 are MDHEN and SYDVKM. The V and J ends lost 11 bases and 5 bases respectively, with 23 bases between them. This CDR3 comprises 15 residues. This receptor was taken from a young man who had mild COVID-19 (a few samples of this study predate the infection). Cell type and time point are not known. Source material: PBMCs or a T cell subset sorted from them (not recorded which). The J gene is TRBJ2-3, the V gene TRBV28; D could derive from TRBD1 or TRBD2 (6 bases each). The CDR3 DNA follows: TGTGCCGGCCAAAAGGGGGGAAGGGGTGGAGATACGCAGTATTTT. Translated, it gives CAGQKGGRGGDTQYF. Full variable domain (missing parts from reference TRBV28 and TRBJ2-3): DVKVTQSSRYLVKRTGEKVFLECVQDMDHENMFWYRQDPGLGLRLIYFSYDVKMKEKGDIPEGYSVSREKKERFSLILESASTNQTSMYLCAGQKGGRGGDTQYFGPGTRLTVL.